One and the same sample provided the 17 T cell receptor beta chains below, sequenced in a study of blood T cell repertoires in COVID-19. TCRdb keeps only in-frame clones here, not all; method: immunoSEQ multiplex PCR. The sample carries fewer than 350,000 clones, roughly 90% recorded once. Sequencing was performed on peripheral blood. These receptors all come from a woman in her 70s with COVID-19, enrolled during active disease.

This clone has only one observation. The V gene is TRBV27, the J gene TRBJ1-6, with a possible D match to TRBD1 (5 bases). Germline CDR1 and CDR2: MNHEY and SMNVEV (reference sequence). There are 16 residues in the CDR3. V lost 2 bases, J lost 6 bases, and 14 bases lay in between. The CDR3 nucleotides are TGTGCCAGCAGTTTAGCAGGGCCTGCATTTAATTCACCCCTCCACTTT. It specifies CASSLAGPAFNSPLHF.

This clone was counted a single time. The genes are TRBV6-2 or TRBV6-3 and TRBJ2-7; 14 bases are shared with TRBD2. Trimming cost V 6 bases and J 3 bases; bases outside gene matches: 7. CDR1 is MNHEY and CDR2 is SVGEGT in the germline V gene. The CDR3 contains 16 residues. CDR3: CASSLRLAGGIYEQYF. As DNA, the CDR3 is TGTGCCAGCAGCCTCCGACTAGCGGGGGGGATCTACGAGCAGTACTTC.

This rearrangement joins TRBV30 to TRBJ1-2, with D possibly matching TRBD1 (5 bases). V was shortened by 0 bases and J by 2 bases, with 13 bases between the two germline ends. Germline loops: CDR1 GTSNPN, CDR2 SVGIG (reference sequence). The CDR3 extends over 15 amino acids. The CDR3, as DNA: TGTGCCTGGAGTGTACCATTGGCAGGGAACTATGGCTACACCTTC. Translating gives CAWSVPLAGNYGYTF.

This rearrangement joins TRBV29-1 to TRBJ1-4; D not certain. The CDR3 spans 14 residues. V lost 7 bases to trimming and J lost 5 bases, with 17 bases between them. Germline V gene sequence: CDR1 SQVTM, CDR2 ANQGSEA. CDR3 DNA: TGCAGCGCTATTCCGGGATCCTTCAATGAAAAACTGTTTTTT. The encoded protein is CSAIPGSFNEKLFF. Drawing the rest from reference TRBV29-1 and TRBJ1-4, the complete variable domain is SAVISQKPSRDICQRGTSLTIQCQVDSQVTMMFWYRQQPGQSLTLIATANQGSEATYESGFVIDKFPISRPNLTFSTLTVSNMSPEDSSIYLCSAIPGSFNEKLFFGSGTQLSVL.

This sequence joins TRBV5-4 and TRBJ2-1; 8 bases are shared with TRBD2. Trimming at V came to 2 bases and at J to 5 bases, leaving 6 bases not matched to a gene. Germline lookup yields CDR1 SGHNT and CDR2 YYREEE (reference sequence). The CDR3 sequence is 15 residues long. In DNA form, the CDR3 reads TGTGCCAGCAGCTTTAGGAGCGGGGGCAACAATGAGCAGTTCTTC. This sequence encodes CASSFRSGGNNEQFF.

This clone was counted a single time. The CDR3 spells CATSRDQGSGRPQHF. As DNA, the CDR3 is TGTGCCACCAGCAGAGATCAAGGAAGCGGGCGGCCCCAGCATTTT. This rearrangement joins TRBV15 to TRBJ1-5; the D is unclear. Germline CDR1 and CDR2: LNHNV and YYDKDF (reference sequence). The CDR3 is 15 amino acids. The V and J ends lost 0 bases and 9 bases respectively, with 15 bases between them.

V and J are TRBV5-1 and TRBJ2-2, with 9 bases matching TRBD1. V trimming: 4 bases; J trimming: 7 bases; junction bases outside the gene matches: 5. The V gene's germline CDR1 is SGHRS and CDR2 YFSETQ. The CDR3 length is 14 residues. CDR3 region: CASSTGQGFGELFF. The CDR3 DNA reads TGCGCCAGCAGCACGGGACAGGGTTTCGGGGAGCTGTTTTTT.

The chain is built from TRBV29-1 and TRBJ1-2; 7 nucleotides match TRBD1. Germline V lookup: CDR1 SQVTM, CDR2 ANQGSEA. The CDR3 runs 16 residues. Germline trimming cut 0 bases from V and 5 bases from J; bases unmatched to any gene: 12. CDR3 coding DNA: TGCAGCGTTGAAGATCGGGGACAGAAACGGGGGTATGGCTACACCTTC. Amino acid sequence: CSVEDRGQKRGYGYTF.

The chain is built from TRBV6-5 and TRBJ1-3; TRBD1 matches 7 bases. J was trimmed by 7 bases and V by 6 bases; bases with no gene match: 9. The CDR3 runs to 14 residues. Germline CDR1 is MNHEY and CDR2 is SVGAGI. The chain's CDR3 is CASSPYRGGNTIYF. The CDR3 DNA reads TGTGCCAGCAGCCCCTACAGGGGTGGGAACACCATATATTTT.

This chain links TRBV6-2 or TRBV6-3 with TRBJ2-2; D gene uncertain. CDR1 is MNHEY, CDR2 SVGEGT, per germline. Deletions cut 0 bases from V and 2 bases from J, with 4 bases between. CDR3 length equals 14 residues. The CDR3 DNA is TGTGCCAGCAGTTACTCGAGTAACACCGGGGAGCTGTTTTTT. Translating gives CASSYSSNTGELFF.

This sequence joins TRBV5-1 and TRBJ2-5; 10 bases are a match to TRBD1. V trimming: 3 bases; J trimming: 0 bases; junction bases outside the gene matches: 2. The CDR3 has 15 amino acids. CDR1 and CDR2 (germline): SGHRS, YFSETQ. The CDR3 here is CASSWGQGYQETQYF. The DNA for the CDR3 is TGCGCCAGCAGCTGGGGACAGGGGTACCAAGAGACCCAGTACTTC.

Worth noting for this clone: At the DNA level, this CDR3 is encoded by other sequences in the same sample as well. This chain joins TRBV29-1 and TRBJ2-3; 9 nucleotides agree with TRBD2. V was pared by 6 bases and J by 1 base, with 2 bases of the junction left unmatched. CDR1 and CDR2 from the germline V gene are SQVTM and ANQGSEA. CDR3 size: 13 residues. The CDR3 protein is CSVVAGGTDTQYF. The CDR3 DNA follows: TGCAGCGTCGTAGCGGGGGGCACAGATACGCAGTATTTT.

There are a few counts of this clone. The V call is TRBV6-5, the J call TRBJ1-2, with D unclear. V was trimmed by 2 bases and J by 4 bases, leaving 8 bases between them. This CDR3 comprises 13 residues. Germline assignment: CDR1 MNHEY and CDR2 SVGAGI. CDR3 DNA: TGTGCCAGCAGTTACGAGAGTCGCTATGGCTACACCTTC. It codes for CASSYESRYGYTF.

The chain has TRBV5-1 and TRBJ2-5, with 7 bases that match TRBD2. CDR1 and CDR2 from the germline V gene are SGHRS and YFSETQ. V lost 4 bases, J lost 5 bases, and 5 bases stayed unmatched. The CDR3 is 13 amino acids. The DNA for the CDR3 is TGCGCCAGCAGCCGGGGGGAGGAGGAGACCCAGTACTTC. It yields the protein CASSRGEEETQYF.

This chain connects TRBV3-1 (or the pseudogene TRBV3-2) to TRBJ1-3; TRBD1 might be the D (6 bases). This CDR3 contains 14 residues. CDR1 LGHDT and CDR2 YNNKEL come from the germline V gene (reference sequence). V was clipped by 4 bases and J by 1 base, with 8 bases between them. The CDR3 sequence: CASSPQGSGNTIYF. For the CDR3, the DNA is TGTGCCAGCAGCCCACAGGGATCTGGAAACACCATATATTTT.

The chain recombines TRBV9 with TRBJ2-7; TRBD2 is a possible D gene (6 bases). This CDR3 is built from 13 residues. Trimming removed 4 bases from V and 3 bases from J, with 11 bases in between. From germline, CDR1 is SGDLS and CDR2 YYNGEE. CDR3 sequence: CASSPPRGYEQYF. CDR3 coding DNA: TGTGCCAGCAGCCCCCCGCGGGGCTACGAGCAGTACTTC.

This rearrangement joins TRBV19 to TRBJ1-1, with D hard to call. Trimming took off 7 bases at V and 1 base at J, with 13 bases between the two ends. The germline V gene has CDR1 LNHDA and CDR2 SQIVND (reference sequence). The length of the CDR3 is 14 residues. As DNA, the CDR3 is TGTGCCAGTATCCCACCTCGGGGGAACACTGAAGCTTTCTTT. This encodes CASIPPRGNTEAFF.